This is a list of T cell receptor beta chains from one sample in a study of T cell changes during pregnancy in multiple sclerosis. Only in-frame clones appear in the TCRdb table, and some are missing; sequencing was by immunoSEQ multiplex PCR. The profile shows 50,000 or so clones, roughly 92% of them singletons. The input for sequencing was CD4+ T cells from peripheral blood mononuclear cells, taken in the third trimester of pregnancy. Every receptor here comes from a female donor with multiple sclerosis, enrolled in a pregnancy study. The CDR3 runs from the conserved cysteine through the conserved F or W. Fields, in order: J gene, V gene, CDR3 length, clone size, D gene, CDR3 protein, CDR3 DNA. A D gene is named only where the DNA matches it firmly. Clone size is stated in some rows and not others, as once, few, many or a class when expanded.

TRBJ2-2 TRBV11-1 14 . TRBD2 CASRAQGGTGELFF TGTGCCAGTAGGGCTCAGGGAGGGACCGGGGAGCTGTTTTTT
TRBJ2-3 TRBV6-5 15 . . CASSRPGRQTDTQYF TGTGCCAGCAGCCGTCCAGGAAGACAGACAGATACGCAGTATTTT
TRBJ2-3 TRBV5-4 18 . TRBD2 CASSPPEGGLAGGDTQYF TGTGCCAGCAGCCCGCCCGAGGGTGGACTAGCGGGAGGCGATACGCAGTATTTT
TRBJ2-3 TRBV5-6 15 . . CASSFIRGSTDTQYF TGTGCCAGCAGTTTTATTCGCGGGAGCACAGATACGCAGTATTTT
TRBJ2-1 TRBV19 15 . . CASTNRDTAYNEQFF TGTGCCAGTACCAACAGGGACACTGCCTACAATGAGCAGTTCTTC
TRBJ1-2 TRBV19 13 . . CASSIPENYGYTF TGTGCCAGTAGTATCCCAGAAAACTATGGCTACACCTTC
TRBJ1-1 TRBV13 17 . . CASSLRSGGSWDTEAFF TGTGCCAGCAGCCTAAGGTCGGGGGGCAGTTGGGACACTGAAGCTTTCTTT
TRBJ1-2 TRBV7-2 16 . . CASSLLGRGGEDGYTF TGTGCCAGCAGCTTACTCGGACGGGGGGGCGAGGATGGCTACACCTTC
TRBJ1-2 TRBV10-3 12 . TRBD1 CAISRDSYGYTF TGTGCCATCAGTCGGGACAGCTATGGCTACACCTTC
TRBJ2-5 TRBV5-1 14 . TRBD1 CASSVTGDVGTQYF TGCGCCAGCAGCGTGACAGGGGACGTGGGGACCCAGTACTTC
TRBJ1-4 TRBV10-2 14 . . CASNSGERGEKLFF TGCGCCAGCAACTCGGGGGAGCGGGGAGAAAAACTGTTTTTT
TRBJ1-1 TRBV18 14 . . CASRPAGADTEAFF TGTGCCAGCCGACCCGCAGGGGCGGACACTGAAGCTTTCTTT
TRBJ1-2 TRBV6-5 15 once . CASSSFRGLVYGYTF TGTGCCAGCAGTTCCTTCAGGGGTTTAGTCTATGGCTACACCTTC
TRBJ1-1 TRBV6-1 14 . . CASRTGTPNTEAFF TGTGCCAGTAGGACCGGGACACCGAACACTGAAGCTTTCTTT
TRBJ1-2 TRBV7-2 14 once TRBD1 CASSSLTGYAGYTF TGTGCCAGCAGCTCGTTGACAGGGTATGCTGGCTACACCTTC
TRBJ2-1 TRBV28 15 . . CASSLGAGWDNEQFF TGTGCCAGCAGTTTAGGGGCAGGGTGGGACAATGAGCAGTTCTTC
TRBJ2-1 TRBV7-2 15 . TRBD2 CASRVPGLMSNEQFF TGTGCCAGCAGGGTTCCGGGACTAATGAGTAATGAGCAGTTCTTC
TRBJ1-2 TRBV18 15 . TRBD1 CASSPTGVANYGYTF TGTGCCAGCTCACCAACAGGGGTGGCGAACTATGGCTACACCTTC
TRBJ2-3 TRBV9 14 . . CASSVLALADTQYF TGTGCCAGCAGCGTACTAGCTCTAGCGGATACGCAGTATTTT
TRBJ1-4 TRBV6-5 15 . . CASNNRDRGPGKLFF TGTGCCAGCAACAACCGGGATAGAGGGCCCGGAAAACTGTTTTTT
TRBJ1-4 TRBV27 15 . TRBD1 CASSLLGTDVEKLFF TGTGCCAGCAGTTTATTGGGGACAGACGTTGAAAAACTGTTTTTT
TRBJ2-5 TRBV15 13 . . CATSRDRGETQYF TGTGCCACCAGCAGAGATCGAGGAGAGACCCAGTACTTC
TRBJ2-7 TRBV30 13 . . CAWSWQGFNEQYF TGTGCCTGGAGTTGGCAGGGGTTTAACGAGCAGTACTTC
TRBJ1-2 TRBV5-1 15 . TRBD1 CASSTGQGIIGGYTF TGCGCCAGCAGCACGGGACAGGGGATAATTGGTGGCTACACCTTC
TRBJ2-1 TRBV19 12 . . CASSKTGNEQFF TGTGCCAGTAGTAAGACAGGCAATGAGCAGTTCTTC
TRBJ2-2 TRBV15 17 . TRBD2 CATRTSGSPLNTGELFF TGTGCCACCAGGACTAGCGGGAGCCCTCTTAACACCGGGGAGCTGTTTTTT
TRBJ2-6 TRBV5-1 19 . TRBD1 CASSTQGAGGLGGANVLTF TGCGCCAGCAGCACCCAGGGGGCAGGGGGCTTGGGTGGGGCCAACGTCCTGACTTTC
TRBJ2-1 TRBV7-3 15 . TRBD2 CASSLLAGGYNEQFF TGTGCCAGCAGCTTATTAGCGGGGGGCTACAATGAGCAGTTCTTC
TRBJ2-3 TRBV5-6 18 . TRBD2 CASSLGTSGGLSTDTQYF TGTGCCAGCAGCTTGGGGACTAGCGGGGGGTTGAGCACAGATACGCAGTATTTT
TRBJ2-2 TRBV5-1 16 . TRBD2 CASSLRLARNTGELFF TGCGCCAGCAGCCTACGACTAGCGAGGAACACCGGGGAGCTGTTTTTT
TRBJ2-1 TRBV9 15 . TRBD2 CASSVEGTRMDEQFF TGTGCCAGCAGCGTAGAAGGGACTAGGATGGATGAGCAGTTCTTC
TRBJ2-7 TRBV19 15 . TRBD2 CASSIGGATAYEQYF TGTGCCAGTAGTATCGGGGGGGCGACCGCCTACGAGCAGTACTTC
TRBJ2-3 TRBV6-5 14 . TRBD2 CASKPGLARDTQYF TGTGCCAGTAAACCGGGACTAGCGAGGGATACGCAGTATTTT
TRBJ2-5 TRBV2 14 . TRBD1 CASRRTGTGVTQYF TGTGCCAGCAGACGAACCGGGACAGGGGTGACCCAGTACTTC
TRBJ2-1 TRBV9 15 . . CASSESEASYNEQFF TGTGCCAGCAGCGAAAGCGAAGCCTCCTACAATGAGCAGTTCTTC
TRBJ2-3 TRBV5-4 17 . TRBD2 CASSSSLLAGEEDTQYF TGTGCCAGCAGCTCCTCACTACTAGCGGGGGAGGAAGATACGCAGTATTTT
TRBJ2-1 TRBV5-1 15 . TRBD2 CASSNSGSFWDEQFF TGCGCCAGCAGCAATAGCGGGAGTTTTTGGGATGAGCAGTTCTTC
TRBJ1-5 TRBV19 15 once . CASSKSGINNQPQHF TGTGCCAGTAGTAAATCAGGAATTAATAATCAGCCCCAGCATTTT
TRBJ2-3 TRBV14 12 . . CASSIFSNTQYF TGTGCCAGCAGCATCTTTAGCAATACGCAGTATTTT
TRBJ2-6 TRBV5-1 17 once . CASSYDRQSSGANVLTF TGCGCCAGCAGCTATGACAGGCAAAGCTCTGGGGCCAACGTCCTGACTTTC
TRBJ1-1 TRBV10-3 14 few TRBD1 CAISGDRMNTEAFF TGTGCCATCAGTGGGGACAGAATGAACACTGAAGCTTTCTTT
TRBJ2-7 TRBV2 16 . TRBD1 CASRVRTGGPPYEQYF TGTGCCAGCAGGGTTCGGACAGGGGGGCCCCCCTACGAGCAGTACTTC
TRBJ1-2 TRBV19 13 once . CASSTGGKTGYTF TGTGCCAGTAGTACCGGGGGAAAGACTGGCTACACCTTC
TRBJ2-7 TRBV7-9 14 . . CASRRGGGPGEQYF TGTGCCAGCAGGAGGGGGGGCGGACCGGGTGAGCAGTACTTC
TRBJ1-1 TRBV14 14 . . CASSQIGGNTEAFF TGTGCCAGCAGCCAAATAGGGGGGAACACTGAAGCTTTCTTT
TRBJ2-3 TRBV28 17 . TRBD2 CASSLPGGPSSTDTQYF TGTGCCAGCAGTTTACCGGGAGGGCCATCTAGCACAGATACGCAGTATTTT
TRBJ1-2 TRBV5-1 15 . TRBD1 CASSLKTGQGFGYTF TGCGCCAGCAGTTTGAAAACGGGACAGGGTTTTGGCTACACCTTC
TRBJ2-7 TRBV9 13 . . CASSGSKSYEQYF TGTGCCAGCAGCGGGAGTAAGTCCTACGAGCAGTACTTC
TRBJ1-1 TRBV2 12 . . CASRGGSTEAFF TGTGCCAGCAGGGGGGGGAGCACTGAAGCTTTCTTT
TRBJ1-2 TRBV7-2 14 once . CASSSTPEDYGYTF TGTGCCAGCAGCTCGACTCCCGAGGACTATGGCTACACCTTC
TRBJ1-3 TRBV18 17 . TRBD1 CASSQGQGRSSGNTIYF TGTGCCAGCTCGCAAGGACAGGGCCGGAGCTCTGGAAACACCATATATTTT
TRBJ2-3 TRBV13 16 . TRBD2 CASSRTTSGRADTQYF TGTGCCAGCAGCCGGACCACTAGCGGGAGGGCAGATACGCAGTATTTT
TRBJ1-2 TRBV10-3 16 . . CATNWGGRGAQDGYTF TGTGCCACCAATTGGGGGGGGCGGGGGGCGCAAGATGGCTACACCTTC
TRBJ2-5 TRBV2 13 . . CASSDTGLETQYF TGTGCCAGCAGTGACACAGGGTTGGAGACCCAGTACTTC
TRBJ1-2 TRBV28 15 . . CASRPQGQLLYGYTF TGTGCCAGCCGCCCCCAGGGCCAACTCCTGTATGGCTACACCTTC